The 32 T cell receptor beta chains listed next were all sequenced from one sample in a study of OX40 agonist ivuxolimab in advanced cancers. Assay used: immunoSEQ multiplex PCR; TCRdb lists only in-frame clones, some missing. Altogether tens of thousands of clones are present, approximately 89% being singletons, with the ten largest covering 0.15% to 0.2%. The material sequenced was CD4+ or CD8+ T cells sorted from blood, taken in a trial of the OX40 agonist ivuxolimab. The receptors stem from an adult with an advanced solid tumor such as melanoma, head and neck, liver or kidney cancer.

V usage is TRBV28 and J usage is TRBJ2-7; D is tentatively TRBD1 or TRBD2 (5 bases each). Germline CDR1 is MDHEN and CDR2 is SYDVKM. V was pared by 6 bases and J by 7 bases, with 19 bases between. CDR3 length equals 14 residues. The CDR3 reads CASSHGLGAEEQYF. In DNA form, the CDR3 reads TGTGCCAGCAGCCATGGGCTCGGGGCCGAGGAGCAGTACTTC.

The chain couples TRBV10-3 to TRBJ2-1; 7 bases are shared with TRBD2. The germline V gene encodes CDR1 ENHRY and CDR2 SYGVKD. Germline trimming cut 6 bases from V and 8 bases from J; bases unmatched to any gene: 10. This CDR3 has 14 residues. DNA for the CDR3: TGTGCCATCAGCGCGGGGGTTTGGCTGGATGAGCAGTTCTTC. Translation: CAISAGVWLDEQFF.

This chain joins TRBV5-1 and TRBJ2-3, with D unresolved. The CDR3 is 16 residues long. V lost 7 bases to trimming and J lost 2 bases, with 20 bases between them. Germline values: CDR1 SGHRS, CDR2 YFSETQ. This CDR3 is CASGLMASSHTDTQYF. In DNA, the CDR3 is TGCGCCAGCGGGCTCATGGCGTCCAGCCACACAGATACGCAGTATTTT.

V gene TRBV10-2 combines with J gene TRBJ2-7; D might be TRBD1 or TRBD2, each matching 5 bases. The germline V and J ends were trimmed by 5 bases and 6 bases, with 20 bases remaining between them. CDR1 is WSHSY, CDR2 SAAADI, per germline. This CDR3 has 15 residues. The CDR3 region has the DNA TGCGCCAGCAGTTCGACGGGGCTAGCCGGTGGCGAGCAGTACTTC. Protein product: CASSSTGLAGGEQYF.

The V call is TRBV9, the J call TRBJ2-7, with D possibly TRBD1 on 6 matching bases. The V end was cut by 4 bases, the J end by 7 bases, with 15 bases between. Germline V gives CDR1 SGDLS, CDR2 YYNGEE. This CDR3 region has 13 residues. The CDR3 DNA reads TGTGCCAGCAGCTCCCGGGACATCGGGGAGCAGTACTTC. Translation gives CASSSRDIGEQYF.

The gene calls are TRBV7-9 and TRBJ2-1; 11 bases fit TRBD2. V was pared by 5 bases and J by 5 bases, with 5 bases of the junction left unmatched. Germline V lookup: CDR1 SEHNR, CDR2 FQNEAQ (reference sequence). The CDR3 spans 15 residues. CDR3 loop: CASSRTGLADNEQFF. CDR3 sequence (DNA): TGTGCCAGCAGCCGGACGGGACTAGCGGACAATGAGCAGTTCTTC.

This chain joins TRBV25-1 and TRBJ1-2; no reliable D call. Germline CDR1 MGHDK, CDR2 SYGVNS. The CDR3 length is 13 residues. V lost 3 bases and J lost 2, with 7 bases in between. The CDR3 spells CASSEGRNYGYTF. The CDR3 nucleotides read TGTGCCAGCAGTGAGGGTAGAAACTATGGCTACACCTTC.

The rearrangement joins TRBV6-1 to TRBJ2-2; 10 nucleotides line up with TRBD2. Germline loops: CDR1 MNHNS, CDR2 SASEGT. With 1 base clipped from V and 9 bases from J, the junction kept 5 bases outside the gene matches. The CDR3 extends over 15 amino acids. Here the CDR3 DNA reads TGTGCCAGCAGTGAAGATCTAGCGGGGGTGAGGGAGCTGTTTTTT. It encodes CASSEDLAGVRELFF.

This chain connects TRBV6-5 to TRBJ1-5; weak D call: TRBD1 (6 bases). The CDR3 is 15 amino acids. Germline assignment: CDR1 MNHEY and CDR2 SVGAGI. V was trimmed by 2 bases and J by 2 bases, leaving 10 bases between them. In DNA form, the CDR3 reads TGTGCCAGCAGTTACGGCAGGGGTGGCAATCAGCCCCAGCATTTT. Its translation: CASSYGRGGNQPQHF.

V and J are TRBV9 and TRBJ2-1; 11 bases are shared with TRBD1. V shed 3 bases, J shed 3 bases, and the junction held 8 bases outside the gene matches. The CDR3 covers 17 residues. The germline CDR1 and CDR2 sequences are SGDLS and YYNGEE. The CDR3 region has the DNA TGTGCCAGCAGCGGACGGACAGGGGGCGCAAACTACAATGAGCAGTTCTTC. Protein product: CASSGRTGGANYNEQFF.

The genes are TRBV28 and TRBJ1-6, with TRBD1 matching over 8 bases. Germline V gives CDR1 MDHEN, CDR2 SYDVKM. Trimming cost V 5 bases and J 6 bases; bases outside gene matches: 12. CDR3 length: 17 residues. CDR3 amino acids: CASSPIQGAPRNSPLHF. In DNA, the CDR3 is TGTGCCAGCAGTCCCATCCAGGGGGCACCCCGTAATTCACCCCTCCACTTT.

The V gene is TRBV5-1, the J gene TRBJ2-2, with 15 bases aligning to TRBD2. The CDR3 covers 19 residues. The germline CDR1 and CDR2 sequences are SGHRS and YFSETQ. J gave up 1 base and V 4 bases, and 8 bases lay outside the gene matches. The DNA for the CDR3 is TGCGCCAGCAGCCCGTGGACTAGCGGGGGGGCCCAGAACACCGGGGAGCTGTTTTTT. Translated, it gives CASSPWTSGGAQNTGELFF.

This clone was recorded once. The V gene is TRBV5-4, the J gene TRBJ2-1, with D tentatively TRBD1 or TRBD2 (6 bases each). Trimming pared 0 bases from V and 2 bases from J, leaving 9 bases between. This CDR3 spans 15 amino acids. Germline V CDR1 and CDR2: SGHNT, YYREEE (reference sequence). Here the CDR3 DNA reads TGTGCCAGCAGCTTGGAGGGGGGAACCTACAATGAGCAGTTCTTC. Translating gives CASSLEGGTYNEQFF.

The rearrangement uses TRBV28 and TRBJ1-4; 7 bases align to TRBD1. The V and J ends lost 5 bases and 8 bases, in that order; junction bases with no gene match: 5. Germline V gene lookup returns CDR1 MDHEN and CDR2 SYDVKM. This CDR3 contains 13 residues. The CDR3 DNA reads as TGTGCCAGCAGTAGGGGGCGAGAGGAAAAACTGTTTTTT. This translates into CASSRGREEKLFF. The full variable domain, completed using reference TRBV28 and TRBJ1-4, is DVKVTQSSRYLVKRTGEKVFLECVQDMDHENMFWYRQDPGLGLRLIYFSYDVKMKEKGDIPEGYSVSREKKERFSLILESASTNQTSMYLCASSRGREEKLFFGSGTQLSVL.

This rearrangement joins TRBV19 to TRBJ2-1; a weak D match, TRBD2 (6 bases). The germline gives CDR1 LNHDA, CDR2 SQIVND (reference sequence). The V and J ends lost 3 bases and 8 bases respectively, with 17 bases between them. This CDR3 is built from 15 residues. The CDR3 sequence is CASSILGGSLDEQFF. The CDR3 nucleotides read TGTGCCAGTAGTATTTTGGGAGGAAGTCTGGATGAGCAGTTCTTC.

This chain uses TRBV6-1 with TRBJ1-3; 7 bases are shared with TRBD1. The CDR3 has 15 amino acids. With 4 bases clipped from V and 6 bases from J, the junction kept 9 bases outside the gene matches. The germline V gene has CDR1 MNHNS and CDR2 SASEGT. The CDR3 protein is CASSVDRASANTIYF. CDR3 nucleotides: TGTGCCAGCAGTGTTGACAGGGCCTCAGCAAACACCATATATTTT.

This chain joins TRBV19 and TRBJ1-5; no definite D call. Germline CDR1 LNHDA, CDR2 SQIVND (reference sequence). Trimming removed 6 bases at V and 3 bases at J, with 6 bases between. This CDR3 spans 12 amino acids. The CDR3 is CASSRLNQPQHF. CDR3 coding DNA: TGTGCCAGTAGCCGGCTCAATCAGCCCCAGCATTTT.

The chain is built from TRBV6-1 and TRBJ2-3, with TRBD1 as a possible D gene (6 bases). V was shortened by 8 bases and J by 3 bases, with 12 bases between the two germline ends. The CDR3 covers 13 residues. CDR1 MNHNS and CDR2 SASEGT come from the germline V gene. Here the CDR3 DNA reads TGTGCCAGCGAACTAGGGGGAACAGATACGCAGTATTTT. Translating it yields CASELGGTDTQYF.

The chain employs TRBV11-2 and TRBJ2-3; D gene ambiguous. The CDR3 extends over 11 amino acids. CDR1 SGHAT and CDR2 FQNNGV come from the germline V gene. The V gene lost 5 bases and the J gene lost 5 bases, with 5 bases spanning the gap. DNA for the CDR3: TGTGCCAGCAGCCCGCTAGATACGCAGTATTTT. Residues: CASSPLDTQYF.

This chain links TRBV19 with TRBJ1-4, with D hard to call. Trimming removed 7 bases from V and 4 bases from J, with 10 bases in between. The germline gives CDR1 LNHDA, CDR2 SQIVND (reference sequence). This CDR3 region has 13 residues. The CDR3 here is CASTPTYNEKLFF. For the CDR3, the DNA is TGTGCCAGTACCCCAACGTATAATGAAAAACTGTTTTTT.

The chain links TRBV6-1 to TRBJ2-7; D is perhaps TRBD1 or TRBD2 (7 bases each). V lost 7 bases to trimming and J lost 9 bases, with 16 bases between them. Germline V CDR1 and CDR2: MNHNS, SASEGT. This CDR3 is 12 amino acids long. The CDR3 bases are TGTGCCAGCATGTCCAGGGGGGGTGGGCAGTACTTC. Translated, it gives CASMSRGGGQYF.

The chain carries TRBV29-1 and TRBJ2-3, with 8 positions matching TRBD2. V lost 1 base and J lost 0; bases outside the gene matches: 6. Germline loops: CDR1 SQVTM, CDR2 ANQGSEA. The length of the CDR3 is 16 residues. The CDR3 DNA reads as TGCAGCGTTGAAGGGGGTAGCGGGGCTAGCACAGATACGCAGTATTTT. Its protein product is CSVEGGSGASTDTQYF.

V usage is TRBV2 and J usage is TRBJ2-1; 8 bases are a match to TRBD2. Looked up from germline, CDR1 is SNHLY and CDR2 is FYNNEI. The CDR3 loop spans 14 amino acids. V was pared by 11 bases and J by 4 bases, with 10 bases of the junction left unmatched. DNA for the CDR3: TGTGCCCAGAGACTAGCGAGGGGTTACAATGAGCAGTTCTTC. Its translation: CAQRLARGYNEQFF.

The V and J genes are TRBV9 and TRBJ1-3, with D maybe TRBD1 (6 bases). The CDR3 has 16 amino acids. V lost 2 bases to trimming and J lost 1 base, with 13 bases between them. In germline, CDR1 is SGDLS, CDR2 YYNGEE. The CDR3 reads CASSVRQDLSGNTIYF. CDR3 in DNA: TGTGCCAGCAGCGTTAGACAGGATTTATCTGGAAACACCATATATTTT.

This clone was recorded a few times. The chain combines TRBV14 with TRBJ2-4; D remains unclear. This CDR3 comprises 12 residues. Germline CDR1 is SGHDN and CDR2 is FVKESK. Deletions cut 2 bases from V and 16 bases from J, with 15 bases between. CDR3 DNA sequence: TGTGCCAGCAGCCAACTATACACGGGCGAATACTTC. Translated: CASSQLYTGEYF. The variable domain in full, with the rest retrieved from reference TRBV14 and TRBJ2-4, is EAGVTQFPSHSVIEKGQTVTLRCDPISGHDNLYWYRRVMGKEIKFLLHFVKESKQDESGMPNNRFLAERTGGTYSTLKVQPAELEDSGVYFCASSQLYTGEYFGAGTRLSVL.

CDR3 nucleotide sequence: TGTGCCAGCAGTGAACGTTTCTCGACCAATGAGCAGTTCTTC. It is translated as CASSERFSTNEQFF. The genes are TRBV25-1 and TRBJ2-1; D not certain. V shed 2 bases and J shed 6 bases, with 11 bases lying between them. This CDR3 is 14 amino acids long. Germline V lookup: CDR1 MGHDK, CDR2 SYGVNS.

This chain uses TRBV7-6 with TRBJ2-1; 8 bases fit TRBD2. The J segment lost 5 bases and the V segment lost 5 bases, leaving 5 bases of the junction unmatched. CDR1 and CDR2 (germline): SGHVS, FNYEAQ. The CDR3 extends over 14 amino acids. The CDR3 coding sequence is TGTGCCAGCAGCCTAGAACTAGCGGACAATGAGCAGTTCTTC. Protein sequence: CASSLELADNEQFF.

The chain's CDR3 is CASSFRTGTQETQYF. DNA of the CDR3: TGTGCCAGCAGTTTCCGGACAGGAACTCAAGAGACCCAGTACTTC. J is TRBJ2-5 and V is TRBV5-4; 7 bases map to TRBD1. J was trimmed by 2 bases and V by 5 bases; bases with no gene match: 9. The CDR3 covers 15 residues. CDR1 and CDR2 from the germline V gene are SGHNT and YYREEE (reference sequence).

The rearrangement uses TRBV6-1 and TRBJ1-5; D possibly corresponds to TRBD1 (5 bases). This CDR3 is 14 amino acids long. CDR1 is MNHNS, CDR2 SASEGT, per germline. The germline V and J ends were trimmed by 6 bases and 6 bases, with 15 bases remaining between them. CDR3: CASRGPGAGQPQHF. The DNA for the CDR3 is TGTGCCAGCAGAGGGCCTGGGGCAGGTCAGCCCCAGCATTTT.

A few counts support this clone. This sample also contains other DNA sequences that code for the same CDR3. The V gene is TRBV6-1, the J gene TRBJ1-4, with 7 bases that match TRBD1. The CDR3 is 14 residues long. Losses at the gene ends were 5 bases for V and 3 bases for J; bases not matched to a gene: 3. Germline values: CDR1 MNHNS, CDR2 SASEGT. CDR3 coding DNA: TGTGCCAGCAGTCCCGGGACAGCTAATGAAAAACTGTTTTTT. It encodes CASSPGTANEKLFF.

The genes are TRBV14 and TRBJ2-3; D is unclear. This CDR3 has 16 amino acids. Germline V gene lookup returns CDR1 SGHDN and CDR2 FVKESK. Trimming took 2 bases from V and 0 from J, leaving 12 bases between them. This chain's CDR3 is CASSQRRALSTDTQYF. In nucleotides, the CDR3 is TGTGCCAGCAGCCAAAGACGGGCCCTTAGCACAGATACGCAGTATTTT.

The chain uses TRBV29-1 and TRBJ2-3, with 9 bases fitting TRBD2. V was clipped by 5 bases and J by 5 bases; unmatched bases: 5. Germline CDR1 SQVTM, CDR2 ANQGSEA. The CDR3 is made up of 13 amino acids. In DNA form, the CDR3 reads TGCAGCGTTTACGGACTAGCGCTAGATACGCAGTATTTT. It translates to CSVYGLALDTQYF.